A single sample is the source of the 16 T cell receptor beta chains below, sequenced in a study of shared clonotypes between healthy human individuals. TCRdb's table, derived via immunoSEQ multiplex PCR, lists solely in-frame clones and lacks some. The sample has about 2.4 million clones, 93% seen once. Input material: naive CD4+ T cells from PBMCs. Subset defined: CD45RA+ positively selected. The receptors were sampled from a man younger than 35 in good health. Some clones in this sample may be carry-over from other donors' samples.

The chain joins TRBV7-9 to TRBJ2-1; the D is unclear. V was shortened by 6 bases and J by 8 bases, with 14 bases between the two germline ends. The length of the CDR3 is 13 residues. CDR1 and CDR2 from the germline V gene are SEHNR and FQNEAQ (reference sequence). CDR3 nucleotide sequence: TGTGCCAGCAGTTATCCACTCCGTTATGAGCAGTTCTTC. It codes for CASSYPLRYEQFF. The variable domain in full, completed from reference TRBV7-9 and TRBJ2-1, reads DTGVSQNPRHKITKRGQNVTFRCDPISEHNRLYWYRQTLGQGPEFLTYFQNEAQLEKSRLLSDRFSAERPKGSFSTLEIQRTEQGDSAMYLCASSYPLRYEQFFGPGTRLTVL.

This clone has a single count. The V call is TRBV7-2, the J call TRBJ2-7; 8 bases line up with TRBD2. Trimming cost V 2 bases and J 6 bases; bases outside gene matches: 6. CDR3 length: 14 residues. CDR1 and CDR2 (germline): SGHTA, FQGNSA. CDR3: CASSLSSGYFEQYF. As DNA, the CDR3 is TGTGCCAGCAGCTTATCTAGCGGGTACTTCGAGCAGTACTTC.

CDR3: CASSPEWTSGSTGELFF. In DNA, the CDR3 is TGTGCCAGCAGCCCCGAATGGACTAGCGGGAGCACCGGGGAGCTGTTTTTT. This chain connects TRBV7-6 to TRBJ2-2; 13 bases line up with TRBD2. The CDR3 is 17 amino acids. Germline V gives CDR1 SGHVS, CDR2 FNYEAQ. V shed 5 bases, J shed 4 bases, and the junction held 7 bases outside the gene matches.

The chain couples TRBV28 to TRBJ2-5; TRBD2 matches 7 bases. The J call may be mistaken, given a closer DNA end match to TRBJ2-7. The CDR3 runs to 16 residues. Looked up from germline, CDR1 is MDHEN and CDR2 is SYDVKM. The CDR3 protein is CASSRIRASGSYEQYF. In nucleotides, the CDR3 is TGTGCCAGCAGCCGCATAAGAGCTAGCGGCTCCTACGAGCAGTACTTC.

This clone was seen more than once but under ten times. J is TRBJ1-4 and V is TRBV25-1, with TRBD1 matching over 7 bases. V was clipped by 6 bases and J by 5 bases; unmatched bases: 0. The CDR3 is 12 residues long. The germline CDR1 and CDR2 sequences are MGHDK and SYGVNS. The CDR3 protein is CASRQGNEKLFF. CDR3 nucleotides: TGTGCCAGCAGACAGGGGAATGAAAAACTGTTTTTT.

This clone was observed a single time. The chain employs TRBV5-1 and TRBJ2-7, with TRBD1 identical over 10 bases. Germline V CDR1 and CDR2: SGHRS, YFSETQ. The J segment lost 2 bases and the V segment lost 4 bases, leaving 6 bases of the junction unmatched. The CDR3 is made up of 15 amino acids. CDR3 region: CASSQRQGATYEQYF. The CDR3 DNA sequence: TGCGCCAGCAGCCAACGACAGGGGGCTACCTACGAGCAGTACTTC.

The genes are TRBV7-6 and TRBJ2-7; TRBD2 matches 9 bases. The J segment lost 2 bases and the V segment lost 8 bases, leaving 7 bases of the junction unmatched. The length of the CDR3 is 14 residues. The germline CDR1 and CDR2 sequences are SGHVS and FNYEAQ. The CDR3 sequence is CASVASGNTYEQYF. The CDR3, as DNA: TGTGCCAGCGTAGCTAGCGGGAATACCTACGAGCAGTACTTC.

The CDR3 loop is CASSAARDRGLGYGYTF. The CDR3 nucleotides read TGTGCCAGCAGCGCAGCCCGGGACAGGGGGCTTGGCTATGGCTACACCTTC. The chain carries TRBV11-3 and TRBJ1-2; TRBD1 agrees at 12 bases. This CDR3 contains 17 residues. V gave up 5 bases and J gave up 4 bases; unmatched junction bases: 11. CDR1 is SGHNT and CDR2 is YENEEA in the germline V gene.

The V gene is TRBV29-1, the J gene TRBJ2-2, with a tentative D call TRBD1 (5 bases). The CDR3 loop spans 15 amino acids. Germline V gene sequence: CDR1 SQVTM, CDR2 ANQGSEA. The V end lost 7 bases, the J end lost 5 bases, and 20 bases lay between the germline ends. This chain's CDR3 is CSAQGHPEKTGELFF. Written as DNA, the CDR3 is TGCAGCGCACAAGGACACCCCGAGAAGACCGGGGAGCTGTTTTTT.

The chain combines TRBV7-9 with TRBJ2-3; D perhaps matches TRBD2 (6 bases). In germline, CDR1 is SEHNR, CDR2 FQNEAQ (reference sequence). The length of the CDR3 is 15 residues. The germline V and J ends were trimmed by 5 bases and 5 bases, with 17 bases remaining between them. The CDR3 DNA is TGTGCCAGCAGCCAGAGTAGCGGATGGGGAGATACGCAGTATTTT. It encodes CASSQSSGWGDTQYF.

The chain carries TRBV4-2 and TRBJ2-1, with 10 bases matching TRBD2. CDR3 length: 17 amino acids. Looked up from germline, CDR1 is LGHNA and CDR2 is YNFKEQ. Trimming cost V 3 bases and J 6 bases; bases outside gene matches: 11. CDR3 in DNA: TGTGCCAGCAGCCACGAACCTCAGCGGGAGGGCCCCAATGAGCAGTTCTTC. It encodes CASSHEPQREGPNEQFF.

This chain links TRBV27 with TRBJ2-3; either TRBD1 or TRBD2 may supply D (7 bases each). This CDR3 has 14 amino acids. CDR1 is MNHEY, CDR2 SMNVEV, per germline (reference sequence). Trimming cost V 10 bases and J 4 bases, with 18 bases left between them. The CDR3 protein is CAIGGRGPPDTQYF. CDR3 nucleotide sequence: TGTGCCATAGGGGGGAGGGGGCCCCCAGATACGCAGTATTTT.

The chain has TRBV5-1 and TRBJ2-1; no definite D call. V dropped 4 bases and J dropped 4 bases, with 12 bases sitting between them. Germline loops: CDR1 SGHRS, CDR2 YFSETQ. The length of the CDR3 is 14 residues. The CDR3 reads CASSPPTPYNEQFF. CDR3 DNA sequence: TGCGCCAGCAGCCCCCCGACACCATACAATGAGCAGTTCTTC.

For the CDR3, the DNA is TGTGCCAGCTGTGCTAGCGGGATAGCTGACAATGAGCAGTTCTTC. It yields the protein CASCASGIADNEQFF. The chain has TRBV10-3 and TRBJ2-1; 9 nucleotides align to TRBD2. Germline-derived CDR1 and CDR2 are ENHRY and SYGVKD. CDR3 size: 15 residues. V lost 10 bases and J lost 5; bases outside the gene matches: 12.

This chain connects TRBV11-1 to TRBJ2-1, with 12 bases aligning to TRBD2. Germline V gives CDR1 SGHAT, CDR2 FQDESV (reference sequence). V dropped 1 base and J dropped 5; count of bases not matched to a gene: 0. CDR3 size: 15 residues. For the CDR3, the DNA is TGTGCCAGCAGCTTAGGACTAGCGGGGGACAATGAGCAGTTCTTC. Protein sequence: CASSLGLAGDNEQFF.

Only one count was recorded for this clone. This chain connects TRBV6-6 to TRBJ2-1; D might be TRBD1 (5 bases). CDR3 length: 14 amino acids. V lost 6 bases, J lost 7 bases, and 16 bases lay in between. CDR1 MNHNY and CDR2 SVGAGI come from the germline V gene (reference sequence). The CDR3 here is CASSQGEFGNEQFF. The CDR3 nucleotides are TGTGCCAGCAGCCAAGGGGAATTCGGAAATGAGCAGTTCTTC.